The rows below give T cell receptor beta chains drawn from one sample of a study of CXCR3-negative and CXCR3-positive naive CD8 T cells. Reanalyzing the 5' RACE reads, TCRdb keeps one entry per CDR3 protein, without DNA. The sample's table shows about 120,000 distinct CDR3 sequences. Sequencing was done on a sample of naive CXCR3+ CD8+ T cells from blood. The receptor source for this set is a human donor in good health. Some clones in this sample may be carry-over from other donors' samples. Both conserved end residues are part of each CDR3.

TRBJ2-1 16 TRBV4-1 CASSQDYPSSYNEQFF
TRBJ2-3 14 TRBV7-3 CASSQSGATDTQYF
TRBJ2-5 13 TRBV20-1 CSASLDPQETQYF
TRBJ1-1 16 TRBV12-3/TRBV12-4 CAPDLAGSHFNTEAFF
TRBJ1-2 14 TRBV7-2 CASSIAGFNYGYTF
TRBJ1-5 14 TRBV28 CASTLLDSNQPQHF
TRBJ2-1 14 TRBV6-2/TRBV6-3 CASSLETGYNEQFF
TRBJ2-7 16 TRBV7-9 CASSLDGLNYRGEQYF
TRBJ2-3 16 TRBV27 CASSSSRTRGAWTQYF
TRBJ2-7 12 TRBV7-2 CASSSQAYEQYF
TRBJ2-7 12 TRBV28 CASSSVSGEQYF
TRBJ2-3 16 TRBV10-3 CAIRNGQGSSADTQYF
TRBJ1-1 16 TRBV7-9 CASSLESGGHPTEAFF
TRBJ2-7 13 TRBV6-5 CAGPKGLSYEQYF
TRBJ1-1 13 TRBV20-1 CSASGGENAEAFF
TRBJ1-1 12 TRBV29-1 CTVPRQGTEAFF
TRBJ1-5 15 TRBV6-2/TRBV6-3 CASSWWDNSNQPQHF
TRBJ2-5 13 TRBV29-1 CSVSGGDQETQYF
TRBJ2-2 17 TRBV14 CASSQGHRGSNTGELFF
TRBJ1-2 14 TRBV7-9 CASSLFDSTRGYTF
TRBJ2-7 14 TRBV5-1 CASSLGRVGYEQYF
TRBJ1-1 14 TRBV6-6 CASSYEGLNTEAFF
TRBJ2-7 15 TRBV13 CASSLRQGAAYEQYF
TRBJ1-1 13 TRBV6-4 CASSDSTGTEAFF
TRBJ1-6 12 TRBV7-2 CASSLAGSPLHF
TRBJ2-7 12 TRBV24-1 CATSDSANEQYF
TRBJ2-1 14 TRBV29-1 CSVDGQRSGNEQFF
TRBJ2-1 17 TRBV28 CASSSPLAGATGNEQFF
TRBJ1-1 15 TRBV6-1 CASGVGMLRGTEAFF
TRBJ2-7 14 TRBV12-3/TRBV12-4 CASSPSGTGPEQYF
TRBJ2-3 13 TRBV27 CASRGAGPDTQYF
TRBJ2-1 13 TRBV2 CASRGLAYNEQFF
TRBJ2-7 14 TRBV2 CARTEGREIYEQYF
TRBJ1-1 14 TRBV12-3/TRBV12-4 CASSLILGYTEAFF
TRBJ2-1 15 TRBV11-2 CASSQNGGPRNEQFF
TRBJ2-7 13 TRBV27 CATRWADSYEQYF